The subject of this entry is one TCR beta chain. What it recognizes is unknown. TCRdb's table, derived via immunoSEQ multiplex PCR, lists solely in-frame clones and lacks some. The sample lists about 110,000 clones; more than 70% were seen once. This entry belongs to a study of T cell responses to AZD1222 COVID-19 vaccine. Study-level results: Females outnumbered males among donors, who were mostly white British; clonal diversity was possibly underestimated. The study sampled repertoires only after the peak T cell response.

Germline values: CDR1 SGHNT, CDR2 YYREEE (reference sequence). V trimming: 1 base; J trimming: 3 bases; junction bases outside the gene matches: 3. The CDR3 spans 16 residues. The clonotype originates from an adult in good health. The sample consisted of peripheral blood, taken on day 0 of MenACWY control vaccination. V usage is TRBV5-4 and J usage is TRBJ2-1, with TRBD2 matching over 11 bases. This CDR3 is CASSLFGTSGYNEQFF. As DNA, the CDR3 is TGTGCCAGCAGCTTGTTCGGGACTAGCGGCTACAATGAGCAGTTCTTC.